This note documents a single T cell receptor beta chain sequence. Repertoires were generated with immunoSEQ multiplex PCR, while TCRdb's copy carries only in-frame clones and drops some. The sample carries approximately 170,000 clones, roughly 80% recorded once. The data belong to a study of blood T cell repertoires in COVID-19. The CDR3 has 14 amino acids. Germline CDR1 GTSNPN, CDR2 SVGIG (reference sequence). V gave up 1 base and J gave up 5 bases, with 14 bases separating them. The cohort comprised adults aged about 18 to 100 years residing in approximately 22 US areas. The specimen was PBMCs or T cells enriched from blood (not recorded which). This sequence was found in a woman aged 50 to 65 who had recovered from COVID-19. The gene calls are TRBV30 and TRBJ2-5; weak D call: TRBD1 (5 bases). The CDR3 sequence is CAWSGKGPQETQYF. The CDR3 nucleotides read TGTGCCTGGAGTGGGAAGGGGCCGCAGGAGACCCAGTACTTC.